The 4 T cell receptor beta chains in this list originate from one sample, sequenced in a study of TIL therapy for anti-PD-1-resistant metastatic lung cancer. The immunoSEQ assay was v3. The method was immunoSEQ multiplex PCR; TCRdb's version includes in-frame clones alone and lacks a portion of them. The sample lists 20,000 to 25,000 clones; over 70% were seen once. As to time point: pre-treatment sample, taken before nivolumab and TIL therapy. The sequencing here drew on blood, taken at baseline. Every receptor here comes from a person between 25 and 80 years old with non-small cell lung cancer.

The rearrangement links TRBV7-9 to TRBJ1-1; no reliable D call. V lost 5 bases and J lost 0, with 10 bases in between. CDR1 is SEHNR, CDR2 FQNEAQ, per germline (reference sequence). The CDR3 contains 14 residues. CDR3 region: CASSHFSMNTEAFF. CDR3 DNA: TGTGCCAGCAGCCACTTCTCAATGAACACTGAAGCTTTCTTT.

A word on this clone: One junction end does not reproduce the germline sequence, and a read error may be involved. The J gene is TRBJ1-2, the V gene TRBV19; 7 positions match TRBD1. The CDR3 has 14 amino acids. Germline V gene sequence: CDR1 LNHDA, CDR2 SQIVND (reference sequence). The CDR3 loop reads CASSINGDRGLQSF. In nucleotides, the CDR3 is TGTGCCAGTAGTATAAATGGGGACAGAGGGCTCCAGAGCTTC.

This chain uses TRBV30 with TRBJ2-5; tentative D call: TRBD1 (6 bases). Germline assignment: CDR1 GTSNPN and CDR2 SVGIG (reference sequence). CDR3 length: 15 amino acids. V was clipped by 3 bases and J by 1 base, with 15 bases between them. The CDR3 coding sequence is TGTGCCTGGAGCGCAGGGGCGGCCACCCAAGAGACCCAGTACTTC. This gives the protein CAWSAGAATQETQYF.

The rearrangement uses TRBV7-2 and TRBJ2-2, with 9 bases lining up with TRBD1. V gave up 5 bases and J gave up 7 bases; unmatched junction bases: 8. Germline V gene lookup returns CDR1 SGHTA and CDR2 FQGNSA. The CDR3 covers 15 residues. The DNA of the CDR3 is TGTGCCAGCAGCCAAAACAGGGGGCCGGTCGGGGAGCTGTTTTTT. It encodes CASSQNRGPVGELFF.